This T cell receptor (beta chain) derives from a study of blood T cell repertoires in COVID-19. Across the whole study: PBMCs, B-cell-depleted T cells, or T cells were the source of the cDNA or gDNA that made up the material.

The CDR3 has 13 residues. Germline CDR1 reads SNHLY; CDR2 reads FYNNEI. Trimming left V 6 bases short and J 2 bases short, with 10 bases between. Here immunoSEQ multiplex PCR was the method, and the copy in TCRdb shows in-frame clones only, minus some. Of 70,000 to 85,000 clones listed, almost 85% are singletons. Sequenced input: peripheral blood. The chain couples TRBV2 to TRBJ1-2; D gene unclear. This TCR was sampled from a man older than 75 with acute or convalescent COVID-19. The CDR3 loop is CASSPGSNYGYTF. The CDR3, as DNA: TGTGCCAGCAGCCCTGGGAGCAACTATGGCTACACCTTC.